This T cell receptor (beta chain) stems from a study of T cell responses to AZD1222 COVID-19 vaccine. Findings of the study overall: Spike-specific TCR repertoires showed rising breadth and depth after two AZD1222 doses. Sampled repertoires all dated from after the peak T cell response.

Concerning this clone itself: Antigen specificity is unknown.

This table comes from immunoSEQ multiplex PCR, and its TCRdb copy is limited to in-frame clones, with some not included. The sample includes some 170,000 clones, more than 80% seen only once; the top ten take approximately 4%. The clonotype comes from an adult who received the MenACWY meningococcal vaccine as a control. Here the sequenced sample was peripheral blood, taken 28 days after the second dose of the MenACWY control vaccine.

Here the CDR3 reads CASSLVASGTDTQYF. The DNA for the CDR3 is TGCGCCAGCAGCCTGGTGGCTAGCGGAACAGATACGCAGTATTTT. The chain employs TRBV5-1 and TRBJ2-3, with 7 nucleotides matching TRBD2. CDR1 is SGHRS, CDR2 YFSETQ, per germline. The CDR3 sequence is 15 residues long. V dropped 4 bases and J dropped 3; count of bases not matched to a gene: 8.